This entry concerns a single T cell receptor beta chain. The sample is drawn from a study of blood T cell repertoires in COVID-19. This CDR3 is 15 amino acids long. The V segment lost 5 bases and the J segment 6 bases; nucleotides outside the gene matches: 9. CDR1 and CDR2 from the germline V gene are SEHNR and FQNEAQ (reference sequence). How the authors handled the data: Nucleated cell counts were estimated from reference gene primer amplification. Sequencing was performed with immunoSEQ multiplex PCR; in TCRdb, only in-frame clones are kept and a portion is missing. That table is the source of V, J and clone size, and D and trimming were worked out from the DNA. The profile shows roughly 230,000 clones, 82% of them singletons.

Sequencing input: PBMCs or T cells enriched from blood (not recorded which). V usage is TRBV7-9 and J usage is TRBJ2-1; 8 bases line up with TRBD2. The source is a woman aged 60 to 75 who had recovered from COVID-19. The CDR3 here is CASSPSGSSGNEQFF. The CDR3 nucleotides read TGTGCCAGCAGCCCGAGCGGGAGCTCAGGCAATGAGCAGTTCTTC.